This T cell receptor (beta chain) was sequenced in a study of blood T cells in healthy people across ages. This CDR3 spans 16 amino acids. Trimming took 0 bases from V and 4 from J; bases not matched to a gene: 3. The germline V gene encodes CDR1 KGHDR and CDR2 SFDVKD. The authors ran a second PCR of roughly 6 to 12 cycles using a sample-barcoded 5' primer and a J-beta primer mix. Using its own MiXCR run on the 5' RACE reads, TCRdb lists one record per CDR3 protein. The data contain 540,000 or so distinct CDR3 sequences, more than 20% of them singletons. The data also belong to a second study, concerning T cells of mothers and their children. This second report adds: All extracted RNA went into cDNA synthesis, approximately 1.4 ug per 15 ul. Slightly higher overlap, not significant, was seen in related mother-child pairs than in unrelated pairs.

This clonotype originated in a boy between 10 and 17 years old in good health. The rearrangement links TRBV24-1 to TRBJ2-1, with 9 nucleotides matching TRBD2. Input material: blood. The CDR3 loop reads CATSDLVSGGYNEQFF. The CDR3 nucleotides read TGTGCCACCAGTGATTTGGTTAGCGGGGGTTACAATGAGCAGTTCTTC.